One and the same sample provided the 10 T cell receptor beta chains below, sequenced in a study of CD8+ T cells in alopecia areata. Following RNA extraction, reverse transcription yielded cDNA that acted as the sequencing template. Produced via immunoSEQ multiplex PCR; TCRdb's table is partial and in-frame only. The sample has tens of thousands of clones, about 83% seen once. The specimen was NKG2D-low CD8+ T cells sorted from blood. The receptor source for this set is a human donor with alopecia areata.

The rearrangement uses TRBV7-8 and TRBJ1-1, with unresolved D. Germline assignment: CDR1 SGHVS and CDR2 FQNEAQ. The CDR3 runs to 12 residues. The ends were cut back, 6 bases at V and 0 bases at J, with 5 bases in the middle. CDR3 DNA: TGTGCCAGCAGAGGGATGAACACTGAAGCTTTCTTT. Translated, it gives CASRGMNTEAFF. The variable domain in full, with the rest retrieved from reference TRBV7-8 and TRBJ1-1, is GAGVSQSPRYKVAKRGQDVALRCDPISGHVSLFWYQQALGQGPEFLTYFQNEAQLDKSGLPSDRFFAERPEGSVSTLKIQRTQQEDSAVYLCASRGMNTEAFFGQGTRLTVV.

This clone appeared once. The chain has TRBV6-5 and TRBJ2-1; no clear D gene. The CDR3 consists of 15 residues. CDR1 MNHEY and CDR2 SVGAGI come from the germline V gene. Trimming shortened V by 3 bases and J by 0 bases, and 9 bases separated the two germline ends. CDR3 loop: CASSYSASSYNEQFF. The CDR3 coding sequence is TGTGCCAGCAGTTATTCTGCGAGCTCCTACAATGAGCAGTTCTTC.

The rearrangement joins TRBV13 to TRBJ2-4; tentative D call: TRBD2 (6 bases). The CDR3 has 16 amino acids. From germline, CDR1 is PRHDT and CDR2 FYEKMQ (reference sequence). Trimming took off 2 bases at V and 0 bases at J, with 11 bases between the two ends. The CDR3 loop is CASSLSTSLAKNIQYF. The CDR3 DNA is TGTGCCAGCAGCTTATCTACTAGCTTAGCCAAAAACATTCAGTACTTC. Filled out from reference TRBV13 and TRBJ2-4, the complete variable domain reads AAGVIQSPRHLIKEKRETATLKCYPIPRHDTVYWYQQGPGQDPQFLISFYEKMQSDKGSIPDRFSAQQFSDYHSELNMSSLELGDSALYFCASSLSTSLAKNIQYFGAGTRLSVL.

The V gene is TRBV30, the J gene TRBJ1-3; tentatively, D is TRBD1 (6 bases). Germline assignment: CDR1 GTSNPN and CDR2 SVGIG (reference sequence). CDR3 length: 14 residues. Trimming stripped 2 bases from V and 2 bases from J, with 10 bases between. The CDR3 DNA sequence: TGTGCCTGGAGTATCCCAGGGGCTGGAAACACCATATATTTT. It translates to CAWSIPGAGNTIYF.

The rearrangement uses TRBV4-1 and TRBJ2-1, with D uncertain. The germline V gene encodes CDR1 MGHRA and CDR2 YSYEKL. Between the trimmed V and J ends, which lost 0 bases and 7 bases, there was a span of 4 bases. The length of the CDR3 is 12 residues. CDR3 region: CASSQDLNEQFF. CDR3 coding DNA: TGCGCCAGCAGCCAAGATTTGAATGAGCAGTTCTTC.

This rearrangement joins TRBV29-1 to TRBJ2-7, with D unresolved. Germline V gives CDR1 SQVTM, CDR2 ANQGSEA. The CDR3 extends over 14 amino acids. Deletions cut 2 bases from V and 2 bases from J, with 13 bases between. The CDR3 region is CSVETVYAPYEQYF. CDR3 sequence (DNA): TGCAGCGTTGAAACGGTTTACGCTCCCTACGAGCAGTACTTC.

This rearrangement joins TRBV29-1 to TRBJ2-1; 9 bases agree with TRBD2. Germline V CDR1 and CDR2: SQVTM, ANQGSEA. After removal of 4 bases from V and 8 bases from J, the junction contained 9 bases not matched to a gene. This CDR3 contains 14 residues. The CDR3 protein is CSVGRREGVYEQFF. The CDR3 DNA sequence: TGCAGCGTTGGGAGGCGGGAGGGCGTCTATGAGCAGTTCTTC.

The chain is built from TRBV5-1 and TRBJ2-7, with D perhaps TRBD2 (6 bases). CDR3 length: 16 amino acids. The germline CDR1 and CDR2 sequences are SGHRS and YFSETQ. V was shortened by 4 bases and J by 6 bases, with 23 bases between the two germline ends. The CDR3 DNA sequence: TGCGCCAGCAGCGAACTCTCCCGGCCAGGAGGGTCCGAGCAGTACTTC. This codes for CASSELSRPGGSEQYF.

This clone was picked up one time. CDR3 coding DNA: TGTGCCAGCAGCGTAGGCGACTCCCCCCATGAGCAGTTCTTC. Its translation is CASSVGDSPHEQFF. The rearrangement joins TRBV9 to TRBJ2-1; unclear D gene. The CDR3 consists of 14 residues. Germline V gene sequence: CDR1 SGDLS, CDR2 YYNGEE. Trimming removed 0 bases from V and 8 bases from J, with 12 bases in between. Variable domain in full (rest from reference TRBV9 and TRBJ2-1): DSGVTQTPKHLITATGQRVTLRCSPRSGDLSVYWYQQSLDQGLQFLIQYYNGEERAKGNILERFSAQQFPDLHSELNLSSLELGDSALYFCASSVGDSPHEQFFGPGTRLTVL.

V and J are TRBV10-3 and TRBJ2-7; 8 nucleotides align to TRBD1. The CDR3 covers 14 residues. The germline gives CDR1 ENHRY, CDR2 SYGVKD. The V and J ends lost 5 bases and 2 bases, in that order; junction bases with no gene match: 5. The CDR3 protein is CAISPGTGAYEQYF. The CDR3 bases are TGTGCCATCAGTCCCGGGACAGGAGCCTACGAGCAGTACTTC.